This T cell receptor (beta chain) was recorded in a study of blood T cell repertoires in COVID-19. Overall study context: Acute-phase and convalescent COVID-19 samples originated in the United States, Italy and Spain. T cells, B-cell-depleted T cells, or PBMCs provided the cDNA or gDNA that served as material.

Under the authors' procedure: Amplification of reference gene primers provided the estimated nucleated cell counts. The repertoire was sequenced with immunoSEQ multiplex PCR; TCRdb's copy has only in-frame clones and lacks some. V, J and clone size reflect that table, while D and trimming were determined from the DNA. The sample has about 670,000 clones, about nine tenths seen once. CDR1 is ENHRY and CDR2 is SYGVKD in the germline V gene. The CDR3 is 15 amino acids. V was shortened by 3 bases and J by 1 base, with 13 bases between the two germline ends. The genes are TRBV10-3 and TRBJ2-7, with D maybe TRBD1 (6 bases). This clonotype was obtained from a woman between 18 and 30 years old with acute or convalescent COVID-19. The sequenced sample was peripheral blood. CDR3 protein: CAISDRDIGSYEQYF. In DNA form, the CDR3 reads TGTGCCATCAGTGACCGGGACATCGGGTCCTACGAGCAGTACTTC.